This section outlines one T cell receptor (beta chain) sequence together with its context. Its recognized antigen is unknown. No qualities accompany the bases; no much larger clone lies one base away. The record originates from a study of STAT5B mutations in CD4+ large granular lymphocyte leukemia (dated by TCRdb to between 2021 and 2024). As for the study more broadly: Among the healthy controls, the CDR3 'QG' motif was associated with a particular HLA allele. The study compared the TCRbeta repertoires of patients with CD4+ T-cell large granular lymphocyte leukemia against the TCRbeta repertoires of healthy blood donors. Flow cytometry performed on FACSCanto II or FACSVerse showed that the purified fractions had more than 95% purity among lymphocytes. Summary of the overall study and its limitations: Greater clonality appeared to be present in CD4-sorted patient repertoires than in healthy CD4+ repertoires, and the difference was retained after the putative leukemic clones were removed. Enrichment of TRBV06-family usage was observed among the top patient clones (8/27) relative to healthy controls (2/35). The data were not HLA-matched, and the higher clonality in CD4+ T-LGLL than in CD8+ T-LGLL could be due to the relatively small sample size. Main leukemic clonotypes were private to each patient, although roughly 23% appeared at low frequency in other patients' non-leukemic repertoires.

The immunoSEQ assay at survey resolution was applied to genomic DNA for sequencing of TCRbeta rearrangements. On the authors' methods: In the TCR sequencing data, the smallest productive clonotype frequency that could be detected was 2.59 x 10-5. Analyses included only productive TCRbeta rearrangements, meaning complete and in-frame sequences. Simpson clonality, calculated in the immunoSEQ Analyzer version 3.0, was used as the measure of sample clonality. Clones were categorized by frequency as very rare, small, medium, large (1-20%) or hyperexpanded (>20%). Generation probabilities were estimated with OLGA 1.2.3, V-gene circos plots were made with VDJtools, specificities were looked up in VDJdb, and CDR3 motifs were identified with GLIPH. TCRdb took over this immuneACCESS table, retaining in-frame rearrangements with V and J assigned. Such tables are incomplete; in checked studies, under half of the missing clones stem from an unresolved V gene, and the remainder is unexplained. V and J calls and clone size come straight from that table; D and trimming were deduced from the DNA. The sample records tens of thousands of clones, 74% of which are singletons. The top ten clonotypes cover 8.5% to 10% of the sample.

Spanning cysteine to phenylalanine, the CDR3 consists of 14 amino acids. The retained sequence is limited to the CDR3, 42 bases, with the frame set at the first base. CDR1 is given as SGHNT and CDR2 as YYREEE, both from the germline V gene (reference sequence). The healthy controls were 40 or so blood donors, and the buffy coats of these donors were supplied by the Finnish Red Cross blood service. All TCR-sequenced material derived from peripheral blood: patient blood samples and healthy donor buffy coats. Peripheral blood mononuclear cells were isolated by Ficoll-Hypaque gradient centrifugation. CD4+ cells were magnetically purified from the buffy coats of healthy controls. Genomic DNA was extracted with the Gentra Puregene Cell and Tissue kit and quantified on a Qubit 2.0 fluorometer.

Rearrangement joined TRBV5-4 to TRBJ1-4; the D gene identity is not certain. The sample was CD4+ T cells from blood buffy coats. The sequence derives from a human donor in good health. The CDR3 amino acid sequence is: CAFGESATNEKLFF. The sequenced DNA: TGTGCGTTCGGGGAGTCCGCAACTAATGAAAAACTGTTTTTT.